A single sample gave rise to the 21 T cell receptor beta chains below, sequenced in a study of blood T cell repertoires in COVID-19 (dated by TCRdb to 2020 to 2021). The library was obtained by the immunoSEQ multiplex PCR assay. The immuneACCESS repertoire file appears here via TCRdb, limited to in-frame rearrangements. These files lack a portion of the clones; in checked studies, under half of the deficit traces to unresolved V genes, and the cause of the others is not known. The sample includes some 150,000 clones, with around three quarters observed a single time. The ten most abundant clones make up over 7% of the sample. Sequenced: peripheral blood. The receptor source for this set is a man aged 50-59 years with active or convalescent COVID-19.

This clone was detected only once. The chain employs TRBV5-1 and TRBJ2-1; TRBD2 is a possible D gene (6 bases). This CDR3 contains 16 residues. Trimming shortened V by 4 bases and J by 10 bases, and 24 bases separated the two germline ends. Germline V CDR1 and CDR2: SGHRS, YFSETQ. CDR3 region: CASSPKGLASSSEQFF. CDR3 nucleotide sequence: TGCGCCAGCAGCCCGAAAGGGCTAGCGTCCTCCTCGGAGCAGTTCTTC.

V gene TRBV19 combines with J gene TRBJ2-4; D gene uncertain. The germline V and J ends were trimmed by 4 bases and 0 bases, with 4 bases remaining between them. Germline CDR1 and CDR2: LNHDA and SQIVND (reference sequence). This CDR3 spans 13 amino acids. The CDR3 DNA reads as TGTGCCAGTAGTAACTTAGCCAAAAACATTCAGTACTTC. It encodes CASSNLAKNIQYF.

The chain couples TRBV27 to TRBJ2-7; TRBD2 matches 12 bases. Trimming at V came to 1 base and at J to 5 bases, leaving 6 bases not matched to a gene. The CDR3 is made up of 16 amino acids. Germline CDR1 is MNHEY and CDR2 is SMNVEV (reference sequence). The chain's CDR3 is CASSLFRLAGENEQYF. The CDR3 DNA sequence: TGTGCCAGCAGTTTATTCCGACTAGCGGGAGAAAACGAGCAGTACTTC.

The CDR3 coding sequence is TGTGCCAGCAGCCCCCGACTAGCGGGGGACGTAGAGACCCAGTACTTC. This translates into CASSPRLAGDVETQYF. The rearrangement links TRBV7-9 to TRBJ2-5; TRBD2 aligns across 12 bases. CDR1 is SEHNR, CDR2 FQNEAQ, per germline (reference sequence). V was pared by 5 bases and J by 4 bases, with 8 bases of the junction left unmatched. The CDR3 totals 16 residues.

This clone was counted at least ten times. This rearrangement joins TRBV2 to TRBJ2-7, with 14 bases fitting TRBD2. Germline CDR1 is SNHLY and CDR2 is FYNNEI. The CDR3 sequence is 16 residues long. The trim removed 0 bases at V and 8 bases at J, leaving 6 bases unmatched. This CDR3 reads CASSEAPGTSGSKQYF. Written as DNA, the CDR3 is TGTGCCAGCAGTGAAGCGCCCGGGACTAGCGGGAGTAAGCAGTACTTC.

The chain combines TRBV19 with TRBJ1-3; 7 positions match TRBD1. There are 14 residues in the CDR3. CDR1 is LNHDA and CDR2 is SQIVND in the germline V gene (reference sequence). V lost 3 bases to trimming and J lost 5 bases; unmatched junction nucleotides: 4. The CDR3 reads CASSIEGQRNTIYF. DNA for the CDR3: TGTGCCAGTAGTATCGAGGGACAGCGAAACACCATATATTTT.

The chain recombines TRBV28 with TRBJ2-7, with 10 nucleotides matching TRBD2. Per germline, CDR1 MDHEN and CDR2 SYDVKM. This CDR3 region has 19 residues. V dropped 3 bases and J dropped 4; count of bases not matched to a gene: 18. The CDR3 spells CASSFPPEAGGPFSYEQYF. The CDR3 region has the DNA TGTGCCAGCAGTTTTCCCCCGGAAGCGGGAGGGCCATTCTCATACGAGCAGTACTTC.

The chain is built from TRBV7-7 and TRBJ2-7, with 9 bases fitting TRBD2. Germline-derived CDR1 and CDR2 are SSHAT and FNYEAQ (reference sequence). After removal of 1 base from V and 6 bases from J, the junction contained 7 bases not matched to a gene. The length of the CDR3 is 15 residues. DNA for the CDR3: TGTGCCAGCAGCTTAGGTTTAGCGGGAGTTGGCGAGCAGTACTTC. It codes for CASSLGLAGVGEQYF.

This chain uses TRBV6-1 with TRBJ1-6; 8 nucleotides match TRBD1. CDR3 size: 16 residues. Per germline, CDR1 MNHNS and CDR2 SASEGT. V lost 2 bases, J lost 8 bases, and 8 bases stayed unmatched. The CDR3 loop is CASSEQVAGGDSPLHF. The CDR3 DNA is TGTGCCAGCAGTGAACAGGTGGCAGGGGGCGATTCACCCCTCCACTTT.

The CDR3 loop is CASALAGSNEQYF. In DNA form, the CDR3 reads TGTGCCAGCGCCCTAGCGGGAAGTAACGAGCAGTACTTC. The genes are TRBV3-1 (or the pseudogene TRBV3-2) and TRBJ2-7; 9 bases agree with TRBD2. The CDR3 sequence is 13 residues long. V was pared by 8 bases and J by 5 bases, with 7 bases of the junction left unmatched. Germline lookup yields CDR1 LGHDT and CDR2 YNNKEL (reference sequence).

This clone has just a few counts. The rearrangement uses TRBV7-9 and TRBJ1-1, with 10 bases aligning to TRBD1. The CDR3 is made up of 15 amino acids. Trimming removed 5 bases from V and 5 bases from J; junction bases left unmatched: 8. CDR1 SEHNR and CDR2 FQNEAQ come from the germline V gene (reference sequence). The CDR3 loop reads CASSAGQGGWTEAFF. In DNA form, the CDR3 reads TGTGCCAGCAGCGCAGGACAGGGGGGTTGGACTGAAGCTTTCTTT.

This chain connects TRBV18 to TRBJ2-2, with D unclear. Germline V gene sequence: CDR1 KGHSH, CDR2 LQKENI. Trimming left V 6 bases short and J 2 bases short, with 16 bases between. This CDR3 is 16 amino acids long. The CDR3 DNA follows: TGTGCCAGCTCCCCTATAGACACCGAAAACACCGGGGAGCTGTTTTTT. Translation gives CASSPIDTENTGELFF. Looking up the rest from reference TRBV18 and TRBJ2-2 gives the full variable domain: NAGVMQNPRHLVRRRGQEARLRCSPMKGHSHVYWYRQLPEEGLKFMVYLQKENIIDESGMPKERFSAEFPKEGPSILRIQQVVRGDSAAYFCASSPIDTENTGELFFGEGSRLTVL.

J is TRBJ2-1 and V is TRBV5-1; D may be TRBD2 (5 bases). The CDR3 totals 13 residues. The V and J ends lost 4 bases and 7 bases respectively, with 12 bases between them. CDR1 and CDR2 from the germline V gene are SGHRS and YFSETQ. The CDR3 nucleotides are TGCGCCAGCAGCCCACCTAGCCGGAATGAGCAGTTCTTC. Translation gives CASSPPSRNEQFF.

The chain links TRBV28 to TRBJ2-7, with 8 bases lining up with TRBD2. Germline V CDR1 and CDR2: MDHEN, SYDVKM. Trimming took 7 bases from V and 6 from J; bases not matched to a gene: 8. This CDR3 has 13 residues. CDR3 region: CASNGRAKAEQYF. The DNA for the CDR3 is TGTGCCAGCAACGGGAGGGCCAAAGCCGAGCAGTACTTC. Combining the CDR3 with reference TRBV28 and TRBJ2-7 gives the whole variable domain DVKVTQSSRYLVKRTGEKVFLECVQDMDHENMFWYRQDPGLGLRLIYFSYDVKMKEKGDIPEGYSVSREKKERFSLILESASTNQTSMYLCASNGRAKAEQYFGPGTRLTVT.

This chain links TRBV3-1 (or the pseudogene TRBV3-2) with TRBJ2-1; D unclear. The CDR3 consists of 14 residues. The V gene's germline CDR1 is LGHDT and CDR2 YNNKEL (reference sequence). V shed 2 bases and J shed 7 bases, with 12 bases lying between them. The chain's CDR3 is CASSQPPQSNEQFF. In nucleotides, the CDR3 is TGTGCCAGCAGCCAACCGCCCCAGTCAAATGAGCAGTTCTTC.

This clone was counted a single time. The chain is built from TRBV4-1 and TRBJ2-1; D uncertain. There are 14 residues in the CDR3. Trimming pared 4 bases from V and 3 bases from J, leaving 10 bases between. The germline CDR1 and CDR2 sequences are MGHRA and YSYEKL. The CDR3 is CASSRAMSYNEQFF. The CDR3 DNA reads TGCGCCAGCAGCCGTGCCATGAGCTACAATGAGCAGTTCTTC.

This chain uses TRBV13 with TRBJ2-1, with 8 bases aligning to TRBD2. Per the germline V gene, CDR1 is PRHDT and CDR2 is FYEKMQ (reference sequence). Unmatched junction bases numbered 4, after V lost 0 bases and J lost 3 bases. The CDR3 runs to 16 residues. The CDR3 loop reads CASSLGGTSGYNEQFF. CDR3 bases: TGTGCCAGCAGCTTAGGAGGAACTAGCGGCTACAATGAGCAGTTCTTC.

This clone has just one count. This chain connects TRBV5-1 to TRBJ2-2, with 8 positions matching TRBD1. The CDR3 contains 15 residues. The V gene's germline CDR1 is SGHRS and CDR2 YFSETQ. With V trimmed by 0 bases and J by 7 bases, 5 bases remained unmatched. The CDR3 sequence is CASSLGQGISGELFF. The CDR3 region has the DNA TGCGCCAGCAGCTTGGGACAGGGGATAAGCGGGGAGCTGTTTTTT.

The gene calls are TRBV9 and TRBJ2-3; TRBD2 aligns across 16 bases. The CDR3 is made up of 19 amino acids. Germline CDR1 and CDR2: SGDLS and YYNGEE. J was trimmed by 1 base and V by 4 bases; bases with no gene match: 9. The CDR3 DNA reads TGTGCCAGCAGCAGCGCGGGGACTAGCGGGAGGGCCGGCACAGATACGCAGTATTTT. It translates to CASSSAGTSGRAGTDTQYF.

V gene TRBV9 combines with J gene TRBJ1-5; 8 bases line up with TRBD1. The CDR3 runs to 15 residues. Germline CDR1 and CDR2: SGDLS and YYNGEE. The J segment lost 6 bases and the V segment lost 0 bases, leaving 5 bases of the junction unmatched. CDR3 DNA: TGTGCCAGCAGCGTAGGATCAGGGGGCGGTCAGCCCCAGCATTTT. It is translated as CASSVGSGGGQPQHF.

This chain connects TRBV9 to TRBJ2-1; a possible D gene is TRBD2 (7 bases). The V end was cut by 0 bases, the J end by 4 bases, with 17 bases between. CDR1 and CDR2 from the germline V gene are SGDLS and YYNGEE. The CDR3 is made up of 17 amino acids. The CDR3 DNA reads TGTGCCAGCAGCGTAGTGGGGGGGCAGCGGGGTTACAATGAGCAGTTCTTC. Its translation is CASSVVGGQRGYNEQFF.